This TCR beta chain was profiled in a study of blood T cell repertoires in COVID-19. Study details: PBMCs, B-cell-depleted T cells, or T cells provided the cDNA or gDNA that made up the material.

Some clones are missing from TCRdb's copy, which holds only in-frame ones; the method was immunoSEQ multiplex PCR. The sample contains hundreds of thousands of clones, approximately 85% of which appear only once. The V gene's germline CDR1 is SGHRS and CDR2 YFSETQ. The CDR3 covers 15 residues. V was pared by 0 bases and J by 2 bases, with 8 bases between. The V and J genes are TRBV5-1 and TRBJ1-4; D uncertain. The clonotype comes from a woman in her 70s with acute or convalescent COVID-19. Sequenced material: peripheral blood. This CDR3 reads CASSLVGLTNEKLFF. Written as DNA, the CDR3 is TGCGCCAGCAGCTTGGTAGGACTGACTAATGAAAAACTGTTTTTT.